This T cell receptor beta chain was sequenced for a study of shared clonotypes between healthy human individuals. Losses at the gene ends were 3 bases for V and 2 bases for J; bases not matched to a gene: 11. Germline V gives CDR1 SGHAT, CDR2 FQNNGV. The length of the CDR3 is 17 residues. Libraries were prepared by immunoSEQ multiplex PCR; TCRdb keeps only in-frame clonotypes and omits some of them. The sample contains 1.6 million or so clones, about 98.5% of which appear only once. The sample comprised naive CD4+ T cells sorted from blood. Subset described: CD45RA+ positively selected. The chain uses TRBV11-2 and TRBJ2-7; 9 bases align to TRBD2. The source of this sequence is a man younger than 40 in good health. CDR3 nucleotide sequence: TGTGCCAGCAGCTTTAGGCGCGGGGCTAGCGGGGCCTACGAGCAGTACTTC. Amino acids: CASSFRRGASGAYEQYF.